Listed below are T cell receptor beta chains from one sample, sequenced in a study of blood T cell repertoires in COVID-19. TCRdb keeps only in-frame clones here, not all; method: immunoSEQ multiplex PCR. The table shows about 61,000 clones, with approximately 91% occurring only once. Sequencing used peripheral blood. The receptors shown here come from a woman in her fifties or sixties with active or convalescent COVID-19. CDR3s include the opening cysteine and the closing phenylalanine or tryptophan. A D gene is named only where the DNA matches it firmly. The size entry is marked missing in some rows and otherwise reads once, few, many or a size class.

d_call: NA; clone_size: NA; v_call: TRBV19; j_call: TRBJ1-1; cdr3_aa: CASSHSQGMADTEAFF; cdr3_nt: TGTGCCAGTAGTCATTCCCAGGGTATGGCGGACACTGAAGCTTTCTTT
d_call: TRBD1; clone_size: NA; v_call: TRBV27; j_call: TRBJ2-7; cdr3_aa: CASSLDRGTYEQYF; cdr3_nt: TGTGCCAGCAGCCTGGACAGGGGAACCTACGAGCAGTACTTC
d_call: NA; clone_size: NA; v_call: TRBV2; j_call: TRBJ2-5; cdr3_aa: CASSEALLVVDF; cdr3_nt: TGTGCCAGCAGTGAAGCGTTACTAGTAGTGGACTTC
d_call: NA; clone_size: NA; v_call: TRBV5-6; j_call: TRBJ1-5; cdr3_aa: CASSLATGEWHQPQHF; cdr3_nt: TGTGCCAGCAGCTTGGCGACGGGGGAATGGCATCAGCCCCAGCATTTT
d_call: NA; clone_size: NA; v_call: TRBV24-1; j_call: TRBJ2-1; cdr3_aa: CATSDGGSYNEQFF; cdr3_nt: TGTGCCACCAGTGACGGAGGTTCCTACAATGAGCAGTTCTTC
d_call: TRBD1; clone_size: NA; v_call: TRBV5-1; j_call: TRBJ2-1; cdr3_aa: CASSLWGQSSDNEQFF; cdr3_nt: TGCGCCAGCAGCTTGTGGGGACAGTCATCAGACAATGAGCAGTTCTTC
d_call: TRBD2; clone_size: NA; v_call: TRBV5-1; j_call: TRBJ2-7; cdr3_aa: CASSLGTSGTSYEQYF; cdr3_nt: TGCGCCAGCAGCTTGGGGACTAGCGGGACCTCCTACGAGCAGTACTTC
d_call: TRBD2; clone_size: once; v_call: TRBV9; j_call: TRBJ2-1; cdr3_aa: CASSVIRLAEPNEQFF; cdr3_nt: TGTGCCAGCAGCGTAATTAGGCTAGCGGAACCCAATGAGCAGTTCTTC
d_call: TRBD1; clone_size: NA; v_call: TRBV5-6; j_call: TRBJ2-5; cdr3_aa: CASSFGTEGTQYF; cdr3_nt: TGTGCCAGCAGCTTCGGGACAGAAGGGACCCAGTACTTC
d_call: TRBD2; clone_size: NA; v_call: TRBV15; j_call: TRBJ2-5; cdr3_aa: CATSRDVTGTSGRGETQYF; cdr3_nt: TGTGCCACCAGCAGAGATGTAACGGGGACTAGCGGGAGGGGAGAGACCCAGTACTTC
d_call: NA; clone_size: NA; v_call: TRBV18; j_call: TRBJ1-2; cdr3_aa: CASSPRTEAYGYTF; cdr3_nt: TGTGCCAGCTCACCACGTACGGAGGCCTATGGCTACACCTTC
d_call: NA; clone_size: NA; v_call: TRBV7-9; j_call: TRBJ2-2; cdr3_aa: CASSQTITGELFF; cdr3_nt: TGTGCCAGCAGCCAGACTATTACCGGGGAGCTGTTTTTT
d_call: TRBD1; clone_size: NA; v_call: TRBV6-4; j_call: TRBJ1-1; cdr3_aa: CASSRTGNTEAFF; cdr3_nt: TGTGCCAGCAGTAGGACAGGGAACACTGAAGCTTTCTTT
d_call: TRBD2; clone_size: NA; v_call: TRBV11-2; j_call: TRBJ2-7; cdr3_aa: CASSSTSGGLYEQYF; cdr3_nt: TGTGCCAGCAGCTCCACTAGCGGGGGACTGTACGAGCAGTACTTC
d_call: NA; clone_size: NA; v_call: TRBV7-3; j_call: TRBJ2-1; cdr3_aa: CASSLDSGPEYNEQFF; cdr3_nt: TGTGCCAGCAGCTTAGATAGCGGCCCAGAGTACAATGAGCAGTTCTTC
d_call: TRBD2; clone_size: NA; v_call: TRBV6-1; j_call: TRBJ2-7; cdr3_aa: CASSEMGLASVEQYF; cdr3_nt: TGTGCCAGCAGTGAGATGGGACTAGCTTCCGTCGAGCAGTACTTC
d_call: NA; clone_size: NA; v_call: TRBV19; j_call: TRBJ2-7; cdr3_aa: CASSYGLTYEQYF; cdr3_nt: TGTGCCAGTAGTTACGGACTTACCTACGAGCAGTACTTC
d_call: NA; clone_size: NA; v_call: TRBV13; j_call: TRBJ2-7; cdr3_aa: CASSLGRDFSHEQYF; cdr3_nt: TGTGCCAGCAGCTTAGGACGGGACTTTTCCCACGAGCAGTACTTC
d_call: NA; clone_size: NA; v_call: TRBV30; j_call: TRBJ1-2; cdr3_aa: CAWSLYRGGDGYTF; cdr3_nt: TGTGCCTGGAGTCTCTATCGGGGAGGCGATGGCTACACCTTC
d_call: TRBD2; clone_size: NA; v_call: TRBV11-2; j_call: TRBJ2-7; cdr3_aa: CASSLAGTSSSYEQYF; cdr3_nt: TGTGCCAGCAGCCTCGCCGGGACTAGTTCCTCCTACGAGCAGTACTTC